This paragraph reports one T cell receptor (beta chain). Its matching antigen is unknown. Germline V CDR1 and CDR2: KGHSH, LQKENI. The CDR3 sequence is 13 residues long. Trimming pared 2 bases from V and 9 bases from J, leaving 11 bases between. The protocol was immunoSEQ multiplex PCR, while the TCRdb copy is restricted to in-frame clones and leaves out a portion. The sample records 150,000 to 200,000 clones, roughly 90% being singletons. This specimen belongs to a study of cytotoxic CD8 clonotypes in ibrutinib-treated CLL. Study-wide results and limits: Treatment left the uncommon public clonotypes either contracted or stable in frequency.

The material was PBMCs, obtained at disease progression, from a patient treated with ibrutinib. V is TRBV18 and J is TRBJ2-1; D is possibly TRBD1 (6 bases). This TCR derives from a human donor with chronic lymphocytic leukemia. The CDR3 region is CASSPLGRGEQFF. For the CDR3, the DNA is TGTGCCAGCTCACCATTAGGCAGGGGTGAGCAGTTCTTC.